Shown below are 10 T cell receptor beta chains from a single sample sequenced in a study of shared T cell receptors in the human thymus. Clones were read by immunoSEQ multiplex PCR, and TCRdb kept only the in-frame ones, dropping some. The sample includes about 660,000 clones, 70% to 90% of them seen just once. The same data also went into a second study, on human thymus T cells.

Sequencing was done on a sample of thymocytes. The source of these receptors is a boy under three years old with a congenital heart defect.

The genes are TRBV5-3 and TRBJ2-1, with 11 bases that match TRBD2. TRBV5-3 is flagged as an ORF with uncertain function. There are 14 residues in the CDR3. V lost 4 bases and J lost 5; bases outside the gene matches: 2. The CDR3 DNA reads TGTGCCAGAAGCCCGGGACTAGCGGACAATGAGCAGTTCTTC. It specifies CARSPGLADNEQFF.

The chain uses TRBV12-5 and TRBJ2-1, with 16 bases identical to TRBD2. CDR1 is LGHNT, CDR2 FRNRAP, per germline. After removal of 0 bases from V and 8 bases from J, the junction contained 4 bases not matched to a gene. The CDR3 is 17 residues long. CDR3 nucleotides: TGTGCTAGTGGTTTGGTGGGACTAGCGGGAGGGAGGGATGAGCAGTTCTTC. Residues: CASGLVGLAGGRDEQFF.

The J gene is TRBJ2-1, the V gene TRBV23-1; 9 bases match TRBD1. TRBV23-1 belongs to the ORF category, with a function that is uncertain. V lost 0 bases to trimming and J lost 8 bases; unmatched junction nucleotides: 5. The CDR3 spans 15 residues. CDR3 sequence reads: CASSQSGQGSDEQFF. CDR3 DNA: TGCGCCAGCAGTCAATCGGGACAGGGTTCCGATGAGCAGTTCTTC.

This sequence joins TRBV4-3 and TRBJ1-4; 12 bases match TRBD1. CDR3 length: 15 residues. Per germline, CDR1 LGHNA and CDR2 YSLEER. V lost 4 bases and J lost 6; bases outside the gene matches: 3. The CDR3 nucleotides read TGCGCCAGCAGCCCCGGGACAGGGGGCCATGAAAAACTGTTTTTT. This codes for CASSPGTGGHEKLFF.

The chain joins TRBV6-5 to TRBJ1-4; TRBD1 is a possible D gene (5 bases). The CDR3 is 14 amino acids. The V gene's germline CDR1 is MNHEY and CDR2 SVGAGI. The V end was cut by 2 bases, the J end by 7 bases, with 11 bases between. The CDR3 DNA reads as TGTGCCAGCAGTTACGGGGGGAGAACTGAAAAACTGTTTTTT. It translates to CASSYGGRTEKLFF.

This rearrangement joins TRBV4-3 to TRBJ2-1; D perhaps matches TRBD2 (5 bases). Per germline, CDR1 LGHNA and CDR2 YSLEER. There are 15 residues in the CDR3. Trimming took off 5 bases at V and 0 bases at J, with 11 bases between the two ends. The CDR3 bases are TGCGCCAGCAGCGGAGGACCTAGCTCCTACAATGAGCAGTTCTTC. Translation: CASSGGPSSYNEQFF.

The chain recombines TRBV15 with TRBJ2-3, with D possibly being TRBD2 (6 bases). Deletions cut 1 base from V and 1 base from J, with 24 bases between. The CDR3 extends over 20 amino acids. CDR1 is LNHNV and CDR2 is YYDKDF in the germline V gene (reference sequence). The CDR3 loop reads CATSRVGRDSLPNCTDTQYF. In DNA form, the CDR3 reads TGTGCCACCAGCAGAGTAGGGCGGGACTCTCTTCCAAACTGCACAGATACGCAGTATTTT.

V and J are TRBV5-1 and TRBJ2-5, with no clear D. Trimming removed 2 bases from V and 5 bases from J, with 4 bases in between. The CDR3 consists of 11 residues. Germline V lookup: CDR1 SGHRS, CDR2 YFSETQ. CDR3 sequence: CASSFGETQYF. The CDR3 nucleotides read TGCGCCAGCAGCTTTGGCGAGACCCAGTACTTC. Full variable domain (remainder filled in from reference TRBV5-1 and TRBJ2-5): KAGVTQTPRYLIKTRGQQVTLSCSPISGHRSVSWYQQTPGQGLQFLFEYFSETQRNKGNFPGRFSGRQFSNSRSEMNVSTLELGDSALYLCASSFGETQYFGPGTRLLVL.

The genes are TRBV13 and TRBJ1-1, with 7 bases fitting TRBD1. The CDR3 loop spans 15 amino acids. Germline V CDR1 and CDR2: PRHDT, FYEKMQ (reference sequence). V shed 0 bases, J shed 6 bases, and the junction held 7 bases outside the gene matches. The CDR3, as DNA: TGTGCCAGCAGCTTAGGCCCGGTGAGGGGGCCTGAAGCTTTCTTT. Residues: CASSLGPVRGPEAFF.

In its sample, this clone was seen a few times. The CDR3 bases are TGTGCCAGCAGTGGCTACCTCGTACAGGGACCACCGGAGCCCCAGCATTTT. It codes for CASSGYLVQGPPEPQHF. This chain connects TRBV6-1 to TRBJ1-5; weak D call: TRBD1 (6 bases). The CDR3 totals 17 residues. V dropped 4 bases and J dropped 8 bases, with 24 bases sitting between them. Germline CDR1 MNHNS, CDR2 SASEGT.